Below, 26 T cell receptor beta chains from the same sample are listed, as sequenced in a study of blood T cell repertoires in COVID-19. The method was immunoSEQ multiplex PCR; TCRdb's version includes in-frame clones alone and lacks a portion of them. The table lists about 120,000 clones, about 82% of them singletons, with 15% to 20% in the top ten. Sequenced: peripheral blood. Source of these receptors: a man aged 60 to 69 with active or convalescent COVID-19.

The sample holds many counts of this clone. The CDR3 DNA reads TGTGCCAGCTCATCGAGCGGAGGGCTGGGGGAGCAGTACTTC. Translation: CASSSSGGLGEQYF. The chain links TRBV18 to TRBJ2-7, with D perhaps matching TRBD2 (6 bases). V was shortened by 5 bases and J by 7 bases, with 18 bases between the two germline ends. CDR1 and CDR2 (germline): KGHSH, LQKENI. This CDR3 is 14 amino acids long.

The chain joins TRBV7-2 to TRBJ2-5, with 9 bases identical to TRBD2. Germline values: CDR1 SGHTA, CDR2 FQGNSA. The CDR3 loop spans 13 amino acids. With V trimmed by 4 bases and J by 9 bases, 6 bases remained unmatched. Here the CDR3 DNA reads TGTGCCAGCAGCTCGGGGGCGGGGGGGCCCCAGTACTTC. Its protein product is CASSSGAGGPQYF. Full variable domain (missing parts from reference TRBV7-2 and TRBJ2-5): GAGVSQSPSNKVTEKGKDVELRCDPISGHTALYWYRQSLGQGLEFLIYFQGNSAPDKSGLPSDRFSAERTGGSVSTLTIQRTQQEDSAVYLCASSSGAGGPQYFGPGTRLLVL.

The CDR3 loop reads CARKDGLAESYEQYF. Here the CDR3 DNA reads TGTGCCAGGAAGGACGGACTAGCGGAAAGTTACGAGCAGTACTTC. This sequence joins TRBV3-1 (or the pseudogene TRBV3-2) and TRBJ2-7; 10 bases fit TRBD2. Germline CDR1 LGHDT, CDR2 YNNKEL (reference sequence). This CDR3 is 15 amino acids long. J gave up 4 bases and V 9 bases, and 12 bases lay outside the gene matches.

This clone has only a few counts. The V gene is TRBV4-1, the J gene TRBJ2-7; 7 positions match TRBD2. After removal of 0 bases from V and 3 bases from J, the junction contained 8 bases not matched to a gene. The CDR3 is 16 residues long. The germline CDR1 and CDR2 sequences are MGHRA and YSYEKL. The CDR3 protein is CASSQERSGTYYEQYF. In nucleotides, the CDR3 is TGCGCCAGCAGCCAAGAACGGAGCGGGACGTACTACGAGCAGTACTTC.

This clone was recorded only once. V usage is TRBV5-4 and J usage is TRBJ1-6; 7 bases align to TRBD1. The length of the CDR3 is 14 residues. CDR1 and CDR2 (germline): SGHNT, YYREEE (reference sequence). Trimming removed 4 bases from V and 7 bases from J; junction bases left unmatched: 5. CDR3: CASSAGDSNSPLHF. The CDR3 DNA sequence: TGTGCCAGCAGCGCTGGGGACAGCAATTCACCCCTCCACTTT.

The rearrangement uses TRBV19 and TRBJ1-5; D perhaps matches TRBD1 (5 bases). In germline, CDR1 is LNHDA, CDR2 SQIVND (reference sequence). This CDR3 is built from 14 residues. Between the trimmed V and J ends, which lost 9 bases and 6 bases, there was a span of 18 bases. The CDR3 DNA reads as TGTGCCAGCGGGGTAGAGGAGGGGACTCAGCCCCAGCATTTT. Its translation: CASGVEEGTQPQHF.

CDR3 sequence (DNA): TGTGCCACTCTACGACGGACTGGGACTCCTGAAGCTTTCTTT. Its translation: CATLRRTGTPEAFF. The genes are TRBV19 and TRBJ1-1, with D tentatively TRBD1 (5 bases). This CDR3 has 14 residues. Trimming shortened V by 10 bases and J by 6 bases, and 21 bases separated the two germline ends. Germline CDR1 and CDR2: LNHDA and SQIVND (reference sequence). Based on the CDR3 plus reference TRBV19 and TRBJ1-1, the full variable domain is DGGITQSPKYLFRKEGQNVTLSCEQNLNHDAMYWYRQDPGQGLRLIYYSQIVNDFQKGDIAEGYSVSREKKESFPLTVTSAQKNPTAFYLCATLRRTGTPEAFFGQGTRLTVV.

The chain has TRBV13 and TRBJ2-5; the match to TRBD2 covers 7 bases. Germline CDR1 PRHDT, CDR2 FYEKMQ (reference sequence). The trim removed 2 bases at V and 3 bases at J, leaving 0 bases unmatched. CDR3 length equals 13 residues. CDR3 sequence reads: CASSLLAEETQYF. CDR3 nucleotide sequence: TGTGCCAGCAGCTTACTAGCGGAAGAGACCCAGTACTTC.

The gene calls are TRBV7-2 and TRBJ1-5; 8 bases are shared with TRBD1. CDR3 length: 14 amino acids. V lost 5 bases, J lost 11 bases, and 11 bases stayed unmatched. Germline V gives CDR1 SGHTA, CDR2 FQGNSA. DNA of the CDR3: TGTGCCAGCAGCCCCACAGGGGGACAACGGGCCCAGCATTTT. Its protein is CASSPTGGQRAQHF.

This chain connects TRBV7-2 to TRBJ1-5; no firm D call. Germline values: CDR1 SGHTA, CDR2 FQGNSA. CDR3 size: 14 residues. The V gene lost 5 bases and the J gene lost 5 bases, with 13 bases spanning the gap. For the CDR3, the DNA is TGTGCCAGCAGCGAGGGAACGTCCTATCAGCCCCAGCATTTT. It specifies CASSEGTSYQPQHF.

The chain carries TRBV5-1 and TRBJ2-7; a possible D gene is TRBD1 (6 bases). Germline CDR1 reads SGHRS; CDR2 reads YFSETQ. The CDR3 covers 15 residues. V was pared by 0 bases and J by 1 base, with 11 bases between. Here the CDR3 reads CASSLVGQRSYEQYF. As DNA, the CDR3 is TGCGCCAGCAGCTTGGTTGGACAGAGGTCCTACGAGCAGTACTTC.

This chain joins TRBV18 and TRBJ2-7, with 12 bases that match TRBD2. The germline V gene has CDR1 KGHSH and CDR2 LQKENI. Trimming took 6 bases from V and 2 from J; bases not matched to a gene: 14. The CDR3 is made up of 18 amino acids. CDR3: CASSLDRILAGGPYEQYF. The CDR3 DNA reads TGTGCCAGCTCCCTGGACAGGATACTAGCGGGAGGACCCTACGAGCAGTACTTC.

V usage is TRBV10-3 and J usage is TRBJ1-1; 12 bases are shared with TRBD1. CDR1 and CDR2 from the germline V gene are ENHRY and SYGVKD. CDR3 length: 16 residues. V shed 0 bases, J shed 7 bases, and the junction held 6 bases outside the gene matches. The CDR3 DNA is TGTGCCATCAGTGAGTCGCGCGGGACAGGGGGCATTGAAGCTTTCTTT. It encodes CAISESRGTGGIEAFF.

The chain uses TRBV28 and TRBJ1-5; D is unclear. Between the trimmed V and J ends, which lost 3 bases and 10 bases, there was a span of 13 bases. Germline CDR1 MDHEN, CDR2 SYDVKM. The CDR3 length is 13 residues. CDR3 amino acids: CASSFLGVSPQHF. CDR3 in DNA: TGTGCCAGCAGTTTTTTGGGAGTCAGCCCCCAGCATTTT.

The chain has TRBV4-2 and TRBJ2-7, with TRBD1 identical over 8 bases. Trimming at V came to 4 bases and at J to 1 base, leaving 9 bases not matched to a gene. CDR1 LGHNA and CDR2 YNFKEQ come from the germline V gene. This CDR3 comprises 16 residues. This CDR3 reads CASSPSGGGRSYEQYF. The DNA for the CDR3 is TGTGCCAGCAGCCCCTCAGGGGGCGGAAGGTCCTACGAGCAGTACTTC.

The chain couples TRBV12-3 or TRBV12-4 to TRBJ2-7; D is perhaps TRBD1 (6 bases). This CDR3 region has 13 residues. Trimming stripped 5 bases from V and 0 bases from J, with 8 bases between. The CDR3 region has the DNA TGTGCCAGCAGTCCGGACAGCTCCTACGAGCAGTACTTC. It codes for CASSPDSSYEQYF.

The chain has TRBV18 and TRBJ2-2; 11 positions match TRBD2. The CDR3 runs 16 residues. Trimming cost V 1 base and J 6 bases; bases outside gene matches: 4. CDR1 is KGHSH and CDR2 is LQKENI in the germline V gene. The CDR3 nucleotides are TGTGCCAGCTCACCACTGCTAGCGGGAGGATCCGGGGAGCTGTTTTTT. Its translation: CASSPLLAGGSGELFF.

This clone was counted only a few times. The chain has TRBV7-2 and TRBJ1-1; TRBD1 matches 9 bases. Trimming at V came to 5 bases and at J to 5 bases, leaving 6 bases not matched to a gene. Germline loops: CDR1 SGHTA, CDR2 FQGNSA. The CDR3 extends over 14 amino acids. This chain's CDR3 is CASSRDRVGTEAFF. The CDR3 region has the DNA TGTGCCAGCAGCAGGGACAGGGTTGGAACTGAAGCTTTCTTT.

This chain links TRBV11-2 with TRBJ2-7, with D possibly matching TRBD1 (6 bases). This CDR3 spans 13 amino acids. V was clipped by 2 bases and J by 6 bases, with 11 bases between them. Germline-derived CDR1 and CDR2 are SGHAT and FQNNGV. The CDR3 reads CASSLPGAGEQYF. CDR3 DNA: TGTGCCAGCAGCTTACCAGGGGCTGGCGAGCAGTACTTC.

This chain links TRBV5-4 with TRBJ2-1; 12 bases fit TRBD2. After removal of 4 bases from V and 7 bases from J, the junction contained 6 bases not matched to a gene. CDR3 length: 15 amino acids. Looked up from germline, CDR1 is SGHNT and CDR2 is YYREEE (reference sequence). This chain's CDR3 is CASSLAGGPQNEQFF. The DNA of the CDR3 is TGTGCCAGCAGCCTAGCGGGAGGGCCCCAGAATGAGCAGTTCTTC.

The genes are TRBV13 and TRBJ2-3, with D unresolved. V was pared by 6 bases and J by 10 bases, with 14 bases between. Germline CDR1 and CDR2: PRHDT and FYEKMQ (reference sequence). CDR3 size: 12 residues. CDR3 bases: TGTGCCAGCAGTACCCTACGAGGATCGCAGTATTTT. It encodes CASSTLRGSQYF.

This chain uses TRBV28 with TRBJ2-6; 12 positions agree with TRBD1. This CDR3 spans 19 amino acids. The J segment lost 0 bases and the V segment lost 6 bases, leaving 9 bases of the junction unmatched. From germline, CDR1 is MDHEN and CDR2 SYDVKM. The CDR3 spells CASRIRDRGPPSGANVLTF. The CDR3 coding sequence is TGTGCCAGCAGGATAAGGGACAGGGGGCCACCCTCTGGGGCCAACGTCCTGACTTTC.

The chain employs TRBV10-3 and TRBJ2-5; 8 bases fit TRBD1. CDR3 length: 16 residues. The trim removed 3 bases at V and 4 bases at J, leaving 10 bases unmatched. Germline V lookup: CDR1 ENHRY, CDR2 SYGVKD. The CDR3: CAISDSSGQGPETQYF. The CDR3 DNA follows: TGTGCCATCAGTGACTCATCCGGACAGGGTCCAGAGACCCAGTACTTC.

CDR3 sequence reads: CASSSLAGGSYEQYF. The DNA of the CDR3 is TGTGCCAGCAGCTCCCTAGCGGGAGGGTCCTACGAGCAGTACTTC. The chain combines TRBV11-1 with TRBJ2-7, with 12 bases matching TRBD2. CDR3 length equals 15 residues. Germline V lookup: CDR1 SGHAT, CDR2 FQDESV (reference sequence). V trimming: 4 bases; J trimming: 1 base; junction bases outside the gene matches: 2.

The CDR3 is CSVQGGRGNTDTQYF. CDR3 DNA: TGCAGCGTTCAAGGAGGCAGGGGTAACACAGATACGCAGTATTTT. The chain combines TRBV29-1 with TRBJ2-3, with D possibly TRBD1 on 6 matching bases. Germline CDR1 SQVTM, CDR2 ANQGSEA. The CDR3 is 15 residues long. V gave up 5 bases and J gave up 2 bases, with 17 bases separating them.

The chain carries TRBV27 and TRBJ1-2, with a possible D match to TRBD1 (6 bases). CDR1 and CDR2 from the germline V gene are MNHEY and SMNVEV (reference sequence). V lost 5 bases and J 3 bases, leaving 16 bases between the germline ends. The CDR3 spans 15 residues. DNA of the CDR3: TGTGCCAGCAGTCCTCAGCAGGGGCCCCACTATGGCTACACCTTC. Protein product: CASSPQQGPHYGYTF.